This TCR beta chain was captured by sequencing in a study of CD4 T cells in relation to SARS-CoV-2 and coronaviruses. Findings and limits, study-wide: Samples before the pandemic and after infection were not matched within any donor.

CD4+ T cells from unexposed donors were obtained before the COVID-19 pandemic (2011-2018). Naive and memory CD4+ T cells came from enriched cryopreserved PBMCs. The CDR3 is 15 amino acids. V was pared by 4 bases and J by 0 bases, with 10 bases between. Germline CDR1 and CDR2: MNHEY and SMNVEV (reference sequence). For this clone: Its target is unknown.

Uncultured naive and memory CD4+ T cells supplied DNA for deep TCR-beta sequencing. Measured with immunoSEQ multiplex PCR; TCRdb has only the in-frame clones, and not every one. The sample lists about 59,000 clones, roughly 85% seen once, with about 1.4% in the top ten. This TCR was sampled from a human donor in good health. The chain combines TRBV27 with TRBJ2-1; D might be TRBD1 (6 bases). Source material: memory CD4+ T cells from PBMCs. As DNA, the CDR3 is TGTGCCAGCAGTTCTACAGGGTTCTCCTACAATGAGCAGTTCTTC. Translation gives CASSSTGFSYNEQFF.